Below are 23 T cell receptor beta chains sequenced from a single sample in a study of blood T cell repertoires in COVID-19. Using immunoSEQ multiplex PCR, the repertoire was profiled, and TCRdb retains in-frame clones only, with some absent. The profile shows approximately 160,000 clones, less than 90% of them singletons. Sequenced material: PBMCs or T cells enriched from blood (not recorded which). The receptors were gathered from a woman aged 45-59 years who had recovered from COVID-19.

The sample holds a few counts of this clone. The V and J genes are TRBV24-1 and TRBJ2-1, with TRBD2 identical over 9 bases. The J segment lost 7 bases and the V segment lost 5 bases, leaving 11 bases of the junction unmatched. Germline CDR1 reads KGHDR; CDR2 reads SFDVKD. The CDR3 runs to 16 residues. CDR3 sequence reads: CATSGQAGGRRNEQFF. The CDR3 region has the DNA TGTGCCACCAGTGGGCAAGCGGGAGGTCGAAGGAATGAGCAGTTCTTC.

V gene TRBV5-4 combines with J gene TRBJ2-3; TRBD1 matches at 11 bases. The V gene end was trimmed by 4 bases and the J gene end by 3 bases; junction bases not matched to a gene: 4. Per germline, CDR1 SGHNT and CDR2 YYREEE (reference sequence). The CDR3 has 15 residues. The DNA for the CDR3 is TGTGCCAGCAGCGTGGACAGGGGGCGAACAGATACGCAGTATTTT. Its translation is CASSVDRGRTDTQYF. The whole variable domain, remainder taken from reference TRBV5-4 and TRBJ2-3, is ETGVTQSPTHLIKTRGQQVTLRCSSQSGHNTVSWYQQALGQGPQFIFQYYREEENGRGNFPPRFSGLQFPNYSSELNVNALELDDSALYLCASSVDRGRTDTQYFGPGTRLTVL.

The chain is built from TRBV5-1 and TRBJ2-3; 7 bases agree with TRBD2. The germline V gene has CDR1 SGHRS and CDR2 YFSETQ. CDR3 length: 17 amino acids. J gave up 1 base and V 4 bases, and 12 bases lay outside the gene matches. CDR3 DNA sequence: TGCGCCAGCAGCCCCCTAACTGGCCTAGCGGGCACAGATACGCAGTATTTT. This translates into CASSPLTGLAGTDTQYF.

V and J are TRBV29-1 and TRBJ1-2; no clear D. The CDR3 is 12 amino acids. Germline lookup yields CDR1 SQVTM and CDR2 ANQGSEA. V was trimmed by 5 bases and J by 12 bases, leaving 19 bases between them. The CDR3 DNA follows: TGCAGCGTTCAGGAGGGTACAGTGATACACACCTTC. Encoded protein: CSVQEGTVIHTF.

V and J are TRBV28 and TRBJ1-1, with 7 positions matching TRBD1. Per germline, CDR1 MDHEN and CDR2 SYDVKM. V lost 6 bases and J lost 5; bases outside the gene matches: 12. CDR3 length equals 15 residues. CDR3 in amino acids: CASSRQGGGWTEAFF. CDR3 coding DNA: TGTGCCAGCAGCCGACAGGGCGGGGGGTGGACTGAAGCTTTCTTT.

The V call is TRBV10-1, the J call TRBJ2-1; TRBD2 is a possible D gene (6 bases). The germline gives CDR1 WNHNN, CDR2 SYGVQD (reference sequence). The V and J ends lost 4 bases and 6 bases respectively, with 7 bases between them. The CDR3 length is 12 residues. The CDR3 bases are TGCGCCAGCAGTGGCGGGACCAATGAGCAGTTCTTC. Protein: CASSGGTNEQFF.

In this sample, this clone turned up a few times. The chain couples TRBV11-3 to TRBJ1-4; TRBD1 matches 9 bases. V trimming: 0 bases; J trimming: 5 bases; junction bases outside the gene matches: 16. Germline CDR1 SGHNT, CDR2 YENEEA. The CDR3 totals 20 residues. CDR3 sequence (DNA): TGTGCCAGCAGCTTAGATATCGGGACAGGGAGGGTCTCTTCGAATGAAAAACTGTTTTTT. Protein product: CASSLDIGTGRVSSNEKLFF.

In DNA form, the CDR3 reads TGTGCCATCAGTGAGTCGACCCAGGCCTCTGGAAACACCATATATTTT. This encodes CAISESTQASGNTIYF. The chain employs TRBV10-3 and TRBJ1-3; D is undetermined. CDR1 is ENHRY, CDR2 SYGVKD, per germline. V lost 0 bases, J lost 0 bases, and 9 bases lay in between. CDR3 length: 16 residues.

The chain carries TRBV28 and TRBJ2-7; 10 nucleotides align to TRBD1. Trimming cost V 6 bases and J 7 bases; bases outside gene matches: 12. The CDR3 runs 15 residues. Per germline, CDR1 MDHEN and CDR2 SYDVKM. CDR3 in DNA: TGTGCCAGCAGCCCTTACCGGACAGGGGGGAGGGAGCAGTACTTC. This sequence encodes CASSPYRTGGREQYF.

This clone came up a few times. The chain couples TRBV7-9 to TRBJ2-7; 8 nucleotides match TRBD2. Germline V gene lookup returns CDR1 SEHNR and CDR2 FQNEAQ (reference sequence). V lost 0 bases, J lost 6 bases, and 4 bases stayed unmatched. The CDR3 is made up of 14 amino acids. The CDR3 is CASSLAAGGREQYF. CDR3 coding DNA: TGTGCCAGCAGCTTAGCGGCGGGGGGTCGCGAGCAGTACTTC.

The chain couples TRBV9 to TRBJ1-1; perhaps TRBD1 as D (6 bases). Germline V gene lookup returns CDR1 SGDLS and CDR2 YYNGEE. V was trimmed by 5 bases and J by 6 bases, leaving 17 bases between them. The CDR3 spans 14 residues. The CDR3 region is CASSWGQAGAEAFF. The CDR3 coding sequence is TGTGCCAGCAGTTGGGGGCAGGCGGGGGCTGAAGCTTTCTTT.

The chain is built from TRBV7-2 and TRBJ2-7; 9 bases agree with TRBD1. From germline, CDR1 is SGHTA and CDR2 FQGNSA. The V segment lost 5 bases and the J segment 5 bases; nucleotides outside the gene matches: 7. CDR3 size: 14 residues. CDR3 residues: CASSGGQGRNEQYF. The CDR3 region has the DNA TGTGCCAGCAGCGGGGGACAGGGAAGGAACGAGCAGTACTTC.

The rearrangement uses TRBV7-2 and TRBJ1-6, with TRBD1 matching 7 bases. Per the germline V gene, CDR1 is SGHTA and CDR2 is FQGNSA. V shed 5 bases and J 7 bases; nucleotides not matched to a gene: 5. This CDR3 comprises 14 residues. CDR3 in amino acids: CASSLDRANSPLHF. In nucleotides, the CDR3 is TGTGCCAGCAGCCTTGACAGGGCCAATTCACCCCTCCACTTT. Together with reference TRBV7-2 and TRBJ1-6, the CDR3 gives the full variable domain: GAGVSQSPSNKVTEKGKDVELRCDPISGHTALYWYRQSLGQGLEFLIYFQGNSAPDKSGLPSDRFSAERTGGSVSTLTIQRTQQEDSAVYLCASSLDRANSPLHFGNGTRLTVT.

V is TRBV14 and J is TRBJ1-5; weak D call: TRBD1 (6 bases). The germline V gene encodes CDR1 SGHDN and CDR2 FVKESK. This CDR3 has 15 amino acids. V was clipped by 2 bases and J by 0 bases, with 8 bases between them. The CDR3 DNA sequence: TGTGCCAGCAGCCAAAGGGGGAGTAGCAATCAGCCCCAGCATTTT. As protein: CASSQRGSSNQPQHF.

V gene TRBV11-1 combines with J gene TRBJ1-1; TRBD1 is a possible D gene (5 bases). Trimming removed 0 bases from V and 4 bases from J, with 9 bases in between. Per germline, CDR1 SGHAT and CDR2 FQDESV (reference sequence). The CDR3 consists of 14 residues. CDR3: CASSLASGPTEAFF. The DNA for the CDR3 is TGTGCCAGCAGCTTAGCTTCAGGGCCCACTGAAGCTTTCTTT. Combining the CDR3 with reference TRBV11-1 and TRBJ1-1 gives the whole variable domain EAEVAQSPRYKITEKSQAVAFWCDPISGHATLYWYRQILGQGPELLVQFQDESVVDDSQLPKDRFSAERLKGVDSTLKIQPAELGDSAMYLCASSLASGPTEAFFGQGTRLTVV.

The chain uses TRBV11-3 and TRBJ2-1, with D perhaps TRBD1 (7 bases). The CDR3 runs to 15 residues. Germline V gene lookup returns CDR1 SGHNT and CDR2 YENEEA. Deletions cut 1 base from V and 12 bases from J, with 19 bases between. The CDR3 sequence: CASSLGRGQGGGQFF. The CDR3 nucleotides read TGTGCCAGCAGCTTAGGGCGCGGGCAGGGGGGAGGGCAGTTCTTC.

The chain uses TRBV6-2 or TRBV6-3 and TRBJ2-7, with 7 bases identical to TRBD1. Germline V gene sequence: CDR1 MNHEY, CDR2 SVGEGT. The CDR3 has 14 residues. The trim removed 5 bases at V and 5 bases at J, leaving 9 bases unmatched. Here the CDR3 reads CASSPGTANDEQYF. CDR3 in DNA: TGTGCCAGCAGTCCCGGGACAGCGAACGACGAGCAGTACTTC.

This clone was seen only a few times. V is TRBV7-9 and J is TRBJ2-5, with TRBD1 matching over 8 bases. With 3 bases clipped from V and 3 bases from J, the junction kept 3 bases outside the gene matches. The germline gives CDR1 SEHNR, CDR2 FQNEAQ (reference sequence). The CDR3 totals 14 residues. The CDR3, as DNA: TGTGCCAGCAGCTTGGCAGGGGGCGAAGAGACCCAGTACTTC. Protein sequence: CASSLAGGEETQYF.

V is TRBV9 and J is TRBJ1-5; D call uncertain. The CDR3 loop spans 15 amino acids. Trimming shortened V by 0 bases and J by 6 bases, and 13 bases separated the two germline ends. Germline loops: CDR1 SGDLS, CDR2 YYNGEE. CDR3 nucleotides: TGTGCCAGCAGCGTAGGTGTAGGAGGGCGTCAGCCCCAGCATTTT. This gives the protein CASSVGVGGRQPQHF. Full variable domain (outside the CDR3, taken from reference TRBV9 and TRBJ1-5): DSGVTQTPKHLITATGQRVTLRCSPRSGDLSVYWYQQSLDQGLQFLIQYYNGEERAKGNILERFSAQQFPDLHSELNLSSLELGDSALYFCASSVGVGGRQPQHFGDGTRLSIL.

This CDR3 is CASSSQGADTQYF. CDR3 bases: TGTGCCAGCAGCTCCCAGGGGGCAGATACGCAGTATTTT. The V call is TRBV7-6, the J call TRBJ2-3, with TRBD1 matching 7 bases. The length of the CDR3 is 13 residues. Germline loops: CDR1 SGHVS, CDR2 FNYEAQ. V lost 4 bases to trimming and J lost 4 bases; unmatched junction nucleotides: 2.

The CDR3: CASSLVGGTTVRGYTF. The CDR3 region has the DNA TGTGCCAGCAGCTTAGTGGGGGGGACGACGGTTCGCGGCTACACCTTC. The chain has TRBV7-9 and TRBJ1-2; possible D gene TRBD1, 5 bases. The ends were cut back, 1 base at V and 8 bases at J, with 20 bases in the middle. Germline V gene sequence: CDR1 SEHNR, CDR2 FQNEAQ (reference sequence). The CDR3 has 16 residues.

CDR3 in amino acids: CASSSFETGTAYEQYF. The CDR3 coding sequence is TGTGCCAGCAGCTCTTTCGAAACCGGGACAGCCTACGAGCAGTACTTC. This chain joins TRBV5-8 and TRBJ2-7, with 7 bases identical to TRBD1. Germline V gene lookup returns CDR1 SGHTS and CDR2 YDEGEE. The V gene end was trimmed by 3 bases and the J gene end by 2 bases; junction bases not matched to a gene: 11. The CDR3 extends over 16 amino acids.

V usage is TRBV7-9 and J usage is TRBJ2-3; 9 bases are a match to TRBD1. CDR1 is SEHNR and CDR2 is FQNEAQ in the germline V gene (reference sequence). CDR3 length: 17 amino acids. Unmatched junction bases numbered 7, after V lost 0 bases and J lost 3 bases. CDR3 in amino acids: CASSLALGTGMTDTQYF. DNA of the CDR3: TGTGCCAGCAGCTTAGCGTTGGGGACAGGGATGACAGATACGCAGTATTTT. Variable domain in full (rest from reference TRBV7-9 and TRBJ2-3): DTGVSQNPRHKITKRGQNVTFRCDPISEHNRLYWYRQTLGQGPEFLTYFQNEAQLEKSRLLSDRFSAERPKGSFSTLEIQRTEQGDSAMYLCASSLALGTGMTDTQYFGPGTRLTVL.